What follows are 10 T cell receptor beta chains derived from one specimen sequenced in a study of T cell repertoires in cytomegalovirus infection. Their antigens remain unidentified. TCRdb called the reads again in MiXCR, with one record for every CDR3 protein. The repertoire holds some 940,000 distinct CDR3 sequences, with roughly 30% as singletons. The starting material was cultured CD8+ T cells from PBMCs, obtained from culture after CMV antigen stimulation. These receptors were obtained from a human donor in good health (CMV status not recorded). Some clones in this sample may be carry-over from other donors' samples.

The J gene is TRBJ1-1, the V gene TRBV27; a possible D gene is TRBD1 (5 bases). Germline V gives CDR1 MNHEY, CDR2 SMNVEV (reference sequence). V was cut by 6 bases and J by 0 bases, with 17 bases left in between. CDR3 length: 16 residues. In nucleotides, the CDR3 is TGTGCCAGCAGCGTCTTTTTCAGGGCCATGAACACTGAAGCTTTCTTT. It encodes CASSVFFRAMNTEAFF.

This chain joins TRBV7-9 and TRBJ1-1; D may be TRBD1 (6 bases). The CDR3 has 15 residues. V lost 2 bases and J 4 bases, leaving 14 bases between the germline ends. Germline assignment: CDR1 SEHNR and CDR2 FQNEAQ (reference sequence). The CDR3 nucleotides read TGTGCCAGCAGCTTAAATGACAGGTTGTTCACTGAAGCTTTCTTT. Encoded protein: CASSLNDRLFTEAFF.

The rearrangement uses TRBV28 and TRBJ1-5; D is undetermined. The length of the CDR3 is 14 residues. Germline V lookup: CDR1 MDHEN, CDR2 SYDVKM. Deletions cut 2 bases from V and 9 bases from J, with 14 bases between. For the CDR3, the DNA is TGTGCCAGCAGTTTAGGCGGTTATTTTGGGCCCCAGCATTTT. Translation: CASSLGGYFGPQHF.

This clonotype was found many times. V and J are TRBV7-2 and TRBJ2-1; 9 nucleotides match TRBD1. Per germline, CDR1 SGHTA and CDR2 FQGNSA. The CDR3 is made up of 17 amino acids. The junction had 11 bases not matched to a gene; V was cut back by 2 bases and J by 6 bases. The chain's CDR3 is CASSLTPWDRVSNEQFF. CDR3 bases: TGTGCCAGCAGCTTAACCCCCTGGGACAGGGTAAGCAATGAGCAGTTCTTC.

DNA for the CDR3: TGTGCCAGCAGTCATGGACACCTCAATGAGCAGTTCTTC. Translated, it gives CASSHGHLNEQFF. This chain links TRBV12-3 or TRBV12-4 with TRBJ2-1; weak D call: TRBD1 (5 bases). V lost 5 bases to trimming and J lost 6 bases, with 11 bases between them. CDR3 size: 13 residues.

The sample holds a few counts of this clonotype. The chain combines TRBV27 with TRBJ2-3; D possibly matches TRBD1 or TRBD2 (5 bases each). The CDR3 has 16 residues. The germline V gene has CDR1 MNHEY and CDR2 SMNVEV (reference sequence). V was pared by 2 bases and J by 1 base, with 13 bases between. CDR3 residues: CASSLQTLGGTDTQYF. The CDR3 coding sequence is TGTGCCAGCAGTTTACAGACCTTGGGGGGCACAGATACGCAGTATTTT.

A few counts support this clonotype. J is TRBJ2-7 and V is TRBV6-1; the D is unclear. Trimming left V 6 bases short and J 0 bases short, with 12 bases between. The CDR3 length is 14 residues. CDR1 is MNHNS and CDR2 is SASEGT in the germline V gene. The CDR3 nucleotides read TGTGCCAGCAGATCGATGGCAGGCTCCTACGAGCAGTACGTC. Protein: CASRSMAGSYEQYV.

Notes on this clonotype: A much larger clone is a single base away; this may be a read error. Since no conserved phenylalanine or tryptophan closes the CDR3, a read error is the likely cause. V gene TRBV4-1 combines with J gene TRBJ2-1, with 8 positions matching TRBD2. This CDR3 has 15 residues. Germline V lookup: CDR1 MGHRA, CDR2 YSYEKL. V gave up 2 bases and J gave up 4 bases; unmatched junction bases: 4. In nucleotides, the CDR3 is TGCGCCAGCAGCCAACTTAGCGGGGATTACAATGAGCAGTTCTCC. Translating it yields CASSQLSGDYNEQFS.

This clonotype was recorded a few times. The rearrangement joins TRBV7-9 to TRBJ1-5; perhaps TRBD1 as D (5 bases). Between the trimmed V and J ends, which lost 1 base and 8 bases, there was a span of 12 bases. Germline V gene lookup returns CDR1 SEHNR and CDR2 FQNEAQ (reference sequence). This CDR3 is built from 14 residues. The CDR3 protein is CASSLGEGREPQHF. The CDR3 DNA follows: TGTGCCAGCAGCTTAGGGGAGGGACGGGAGCCCCAGCATTTT.

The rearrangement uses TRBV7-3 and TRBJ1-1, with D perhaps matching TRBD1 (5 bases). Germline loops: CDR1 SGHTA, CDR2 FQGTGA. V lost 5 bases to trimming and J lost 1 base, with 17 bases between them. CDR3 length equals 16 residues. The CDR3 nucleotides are TGTGCCAGCAGCCAAGGCGCCGAGACAGAGAACACTGAAGCTTTCTTT. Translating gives CASSQGAETENTEAFF.